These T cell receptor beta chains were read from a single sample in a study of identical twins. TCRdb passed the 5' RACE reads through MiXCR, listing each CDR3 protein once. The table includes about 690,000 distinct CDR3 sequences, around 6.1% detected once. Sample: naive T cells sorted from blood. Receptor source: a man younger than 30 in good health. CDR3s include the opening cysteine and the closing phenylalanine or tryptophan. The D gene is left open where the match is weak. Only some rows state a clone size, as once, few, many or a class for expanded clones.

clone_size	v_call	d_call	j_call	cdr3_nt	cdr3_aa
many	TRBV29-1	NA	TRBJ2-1	TGCAGCACCTCCGGGGCGGGAGAGCAGTTCTTC	CSTSGAGEQFF
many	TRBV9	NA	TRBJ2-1	TGTGCCAGCAGCGTAGACCCCCTACAGGGCAATGAGCAGTTCTTC	CASSVDPLQGNEQFF
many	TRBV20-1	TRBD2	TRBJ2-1	TGCAGTGCTAGAGATCTAGGACTAGCGGTAAATGAGCAGTTCTTC	CSARDLGLAVNEQFF
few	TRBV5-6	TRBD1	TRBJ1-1	TGTGCCAGCAGCCAAAGACAGGGGGCAGGGGCTTTCTTT	CASSQRQGAGAFF
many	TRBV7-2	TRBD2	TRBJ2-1	TGTGCCAGCAGCCGAAGGCCTAGCGGGAGCAATGAGCAGTTCTTC	CASSRRPSGSNEQFF
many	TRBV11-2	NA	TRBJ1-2	TGTGCCAGCAGCTTAGGGGACGGAGGTGGTGGCTACACCTTC	CASSLGDGGGGYTF
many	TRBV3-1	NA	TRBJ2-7	TGTGCCAGCAGCCAAGGTAGGGGTTCACCCTACGAGCAGTACTTC	CASSQGRGSPYEQYF
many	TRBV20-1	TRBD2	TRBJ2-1	TGCAGTGCTAGAGATGGGGGGGGCTCCTACAATGAGCAGTTCTTC	CSARDGGGSYNEQFF
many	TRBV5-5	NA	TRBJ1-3	TGTGCCAGCAGCTTGAGGGCCCGGGACAACTCTGGAAACACCATATATTTT	CASSLRARDNSGNTIYF
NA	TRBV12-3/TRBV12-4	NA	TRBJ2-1	TGTGCCAGCAGCCCCCCCGCAACTAGTGAGGTGGGCTATGAGCAGTTCTTC	CASSPPATSEVGYEQFF